The source of this T cell receptor (beta chain) is a study of CD8 T cells in Susac syndrome. RNA amounts of 0.5 to 1 ug underwent reverse transcription with random hexamers. Amplification of TCR beta CDR3 spanned 54 Vbeta and 13 Jbeta via immunoSEQ multiplex PCR. A single record per CDR3 protein comes from TCRdb applying MiXCR to the immunoSEQ multiplex PCR reads. This table holds roughly 84,000 distinct CDR3 sequences, 95% to 96% found once. Germline V gene lookup returns CDR1 DFQATT and CDR2 SNEGSKA (reference sequence). With V trimmed by 5 bases and J by 6 bases, 4 bases remained unmatched. The CDR3 has 12 amino acids. Of note for this clonotype: The antigen remains undetermined.

Recently defined diagnostic criteria for definite or probable disease were fulfilled by Susac syndrome patients. Study conclusions and caveats: Clonal expansion involving Susac CD8+ cells peaked in TEMRA cells and active patients.

The chain recombines TRBV20-1 with TRBJ1-2; 9 bases align to TRBD1. Sequencing used CD8+ T cells from PBMCs. This clonotype was sampled from a human donor with Susac syndrome. The CDR3 reads CSAPDRGNGYTF. In DNA form, the CDR3 reads TGCAGTGCTCCAGACAGGGGGAATGGCTACACCTTC.